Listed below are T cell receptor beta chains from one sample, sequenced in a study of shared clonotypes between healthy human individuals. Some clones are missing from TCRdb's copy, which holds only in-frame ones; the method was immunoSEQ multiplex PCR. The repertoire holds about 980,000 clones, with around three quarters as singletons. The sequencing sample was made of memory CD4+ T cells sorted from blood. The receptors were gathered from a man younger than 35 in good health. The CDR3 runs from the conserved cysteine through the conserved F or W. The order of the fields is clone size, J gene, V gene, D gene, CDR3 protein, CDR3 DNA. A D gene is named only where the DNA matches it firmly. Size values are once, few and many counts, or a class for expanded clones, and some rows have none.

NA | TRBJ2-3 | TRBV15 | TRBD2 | CATSRRPGLAYTDTQYF | TGTGCCACCAGCAGGCGGCCGGGACTAGCTTACACAGATACGCAGTATTTT
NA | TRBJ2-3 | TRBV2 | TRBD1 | CASSPGQGSTDTQYF | TGTGCCAGCAGTCCAGGACAGGGCAGCACAGATACGCAGTATTTT
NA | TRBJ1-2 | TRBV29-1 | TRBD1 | CSVIGQGNPIGYGYTF | TGCAGCGTTATCGGACAGGGTAACCCCATCGGCTATGGCTACACCTTC
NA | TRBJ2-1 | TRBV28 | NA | CASRFPTGEGNNEQFF | TGTGCCAGCAGGTTTCCCACAGGGGAGGGGAACAATGAGCAGTTCTTC
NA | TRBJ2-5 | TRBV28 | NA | CASSHAGLASETQYF | TGTGCCAGCAGTCACGCGGGGTTGGCCTCTGAGACCCAGTACTTC
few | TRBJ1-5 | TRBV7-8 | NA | CASSLDSANQPQHF | TGTGCCAGCAGCTTAGATTCGGCTAATCAGCCCCAGCATTTT
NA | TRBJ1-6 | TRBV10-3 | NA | CAISDDQGFYNSPLHF | TGTGCCATCAGTGATGACCAGGGATTCTATAATTCACCCCTCCACTTT
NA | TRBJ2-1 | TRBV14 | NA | CASSQELKARSSYNEQFF | TGTGCCAGCAGCCAGGAGCTAAAGGCCAGGAGCTCCTACAATGAGCAGTTCTTC
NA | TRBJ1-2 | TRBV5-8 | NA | CASSFVLYGYTF | TGTGCCAGCAGCTTCGTGTTGTATGGCTACACCTTC
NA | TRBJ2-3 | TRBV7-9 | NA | CASSLTHPDTDTQYF | TGTGCCAGCAGCTTAACACACCCCGACACAGATACGCAGTATTTT
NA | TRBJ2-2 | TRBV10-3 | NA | CAISVIPGHATGELFF | TGTGCCATCAGCGTCATACCGGGACACGCCACCGGGGAGCTGTTTTTT
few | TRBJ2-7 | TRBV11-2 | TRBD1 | CASSQDRGRYEQYF | TGTGCCAGCAGCCAGGACAGGGGGCGCTACGAGCAGTACTTC
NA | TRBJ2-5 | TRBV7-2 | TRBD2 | CASSLKPPSGGFWETQYF | TGTGCCAGCAGCTTAAAGCCGCCTAGCGGGGGGTTTTGGGAGACCCAGTACTTC
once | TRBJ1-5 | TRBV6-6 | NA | CASSYSRDQPQHF | TGTGCCAGCAGTTACTCGAGGGATCAGCCCCAGCATTTT